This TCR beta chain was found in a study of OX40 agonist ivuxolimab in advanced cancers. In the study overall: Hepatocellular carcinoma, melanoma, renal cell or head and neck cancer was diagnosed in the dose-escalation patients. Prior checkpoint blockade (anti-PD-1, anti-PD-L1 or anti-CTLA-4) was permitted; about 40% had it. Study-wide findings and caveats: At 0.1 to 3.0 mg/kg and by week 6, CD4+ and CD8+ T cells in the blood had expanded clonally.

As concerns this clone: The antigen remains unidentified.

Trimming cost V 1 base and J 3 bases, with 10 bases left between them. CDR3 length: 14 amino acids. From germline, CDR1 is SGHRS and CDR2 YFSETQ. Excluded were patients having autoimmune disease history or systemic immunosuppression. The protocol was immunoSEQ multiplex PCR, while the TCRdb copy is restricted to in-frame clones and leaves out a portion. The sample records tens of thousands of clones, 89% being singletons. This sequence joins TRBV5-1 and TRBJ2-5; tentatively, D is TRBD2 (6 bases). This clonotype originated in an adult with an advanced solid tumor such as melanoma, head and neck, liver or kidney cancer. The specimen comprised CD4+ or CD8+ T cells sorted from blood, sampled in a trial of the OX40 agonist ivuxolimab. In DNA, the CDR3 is TGCGCCAGCAGCTTGTTTTCTAGCGAAGAGACCCAGTACTTC. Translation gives CASSLFSSEETQYF.